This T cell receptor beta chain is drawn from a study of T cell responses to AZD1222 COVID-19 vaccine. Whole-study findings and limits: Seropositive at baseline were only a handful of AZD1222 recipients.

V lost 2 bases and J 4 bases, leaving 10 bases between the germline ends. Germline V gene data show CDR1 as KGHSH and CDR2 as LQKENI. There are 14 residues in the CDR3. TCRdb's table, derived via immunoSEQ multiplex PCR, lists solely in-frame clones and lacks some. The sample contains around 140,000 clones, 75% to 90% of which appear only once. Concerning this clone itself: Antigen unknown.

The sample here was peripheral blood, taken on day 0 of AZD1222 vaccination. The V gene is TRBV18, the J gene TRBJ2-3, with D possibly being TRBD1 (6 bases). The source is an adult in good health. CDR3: CASSPGGGPDTQYF. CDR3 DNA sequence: TGTGCCAGCTCACCAGGGGGCGGGCCAGATACGCAGTATTTT.